The source of this T cell receptor beta chain is a study of cytomegalovirus exposure and HLA in healthy donors. As for the study in general: Sequencing of 150 million to 200 million T cells in an earlier analysis found around 100 million unique TCR beta sequences.

The germline gives CDR1 MNHEY, CDR2 SMNVEV (reference sequence). Germline trimming cut 8 bases from V and 10 bases from J; bases unmatched to any gene: 13. The CDR3 is made up of 14 amino acids. Study conclusions and caveats: A later analysis showed that HLA-associated TCR beta chains had undergone more clonal expansion than equally common others.

Researchers ran the PCR with 60 Vbeta and 13 Jbeta primers. Source study methods: The count from a later analysis was 79 million or so unique TCR beta chains, some 10 million of them shared. The assay was immunoSEQ multiplex PCR, and TCRdb's table has in-frame clones only and misses some. V, J and clone size are those of that table, while D and trimming were read from the DNA. Among about 160,000 clones listed, about four fifths were seen once. Remarks on this clone: The antigen remains undetermined.

Material: PBMCs. This TCR derives from a woman aged 30 to 39 in good health and CMV-seropositive. The V gene is TRBV27, the J gene TRBJ2-3, with 9 positions matching TRBD2. CDR3 region: CASGQIAGARAQYF. The CDR3 DNA is TGTGCCAGCGGGCAGATAGCGGGGGCGCGGGCGCAGTATTTT.